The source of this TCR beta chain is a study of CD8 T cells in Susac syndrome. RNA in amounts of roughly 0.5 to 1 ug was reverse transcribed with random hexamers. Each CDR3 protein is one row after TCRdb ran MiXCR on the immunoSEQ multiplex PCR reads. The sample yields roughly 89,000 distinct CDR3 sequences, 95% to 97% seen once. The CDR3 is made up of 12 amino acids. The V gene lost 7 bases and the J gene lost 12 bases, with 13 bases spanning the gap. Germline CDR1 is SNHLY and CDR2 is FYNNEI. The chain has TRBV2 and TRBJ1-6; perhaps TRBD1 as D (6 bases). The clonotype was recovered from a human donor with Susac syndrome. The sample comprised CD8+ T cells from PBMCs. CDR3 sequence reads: CASNEGGLPLHF. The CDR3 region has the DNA TGTGCCAGCAACGAGGGGGGTTTACCCCTCCACTTT.